These 27 T cell receptor beta chains originate from one sample sequenced in a study of blood T cell repertoires in COVID-19. Some clones are missing from TCRdb's copy, which holds only in-frame ones; the method was immunoSEQ multiplex PCR. The data hold about 57,000 clones, with about 82% observed a single time. The material sequenced was PBMCs or T cells enriched from blood (not recorded which). The receptors here all came from a middle-aged woman with acute COVID-19.

This rearrangement joins TRBV5-1 to TRBJ2-7; 10 positions agree with TRBD2. V dropped 4 bases and J dropped 4; count of bases not matched to a gene: 8. The germline V gene encodes CDR1 SGHRS and CDR2 YFSETQ. The CDR3 totals 15 residues. In nucleotides, the CDR3 is TGCGCCAGCAGCATTGATACTAGCGGGAAGTACGAGCAGTACTTC. It specifies CASSIDTSGKYEQYF.

The CDR3 is CSVDILAGPRGQYF. The CDR3 DNA reads TGCAGCGTTGATATACTAGCGGGTCCGAGGGGGCAGTATTTT. The rearrangement links TRBV29-1 to TRBJ2-3, with 9 nucleotides matching TRBD2. Germline V CDR1 and CDR2: SQVTM, ANQGSEA. The V segment lost 3 bases and the J segment 11 bases; nucleotides outside the gene matches: 12. The CDR3 runs 14 residues.

The chain links TRBV25-1 to TRBJ1-2; D is perhaps TRBD1 (6 bases). This CDR3 comprises 13 residues. CDR1 is MGHDK and CDR2 is SYGVNS in the germline V gene. V was trimmed by 5 bases and J by 5 bases, leaving 12 bases between them. The CDR3 DNA is TGTGCCAGCAGTCGGGCAGGGACATATGGCTACACCTTC. It codes for CASSRAGTYGYTF.

The rearrangement uses TRBV28 and TRBJ2-2, with TRBD2 matching 8 bases. V gave up 6 bases and J gave up 6 bases; unmatched junction bases: 6. Germline values: CDR1 MDHEN, CDR2 SYDVKM. CDR3 length equals 14 residues. CDR3 amino acids: CASRPGTRSGELFF. The CDR3 nucleotides are TGTGCCAGCAGGCCCGGGACTAGGTCCGGGGAGCTGTTTTTT. The complete variable domain, with remaining parts taken from reference TRBV28 and TRBJ2-2, reads DVKVTQSSRYLVKRTGEKVFLECVQDMDHENMFWYRQDPGLGLRLIYFSYDVKMKEKGDIPEGYSVSREKKERFSLILESASTNQTSMYLCASRPGTRSGELFFGEGSRLTVL.

This clone was counted between two and nine times. CDR3 loop: CASGFGERASGTGELFF. CDR3 in DNA: TGTGCCAGCGGGTTTGGGGAAAGGGCTAGCGGCACCGGGGAGCTGTTTTTT. The chain has TRBV27 and TRBJ2-2, with 7 bases identical to TRBD2. Trimming at V came to 8 bases and at J to 4 bases, leaving 16 bases not matched to a gene. The CDR3 consists of 17 residues. Germline CDR1 MNHEY, CDR2 SMNVEV (reference sequence).

V usage is TRBV5-5 and J usage is TRBJ1-2; TRBD1 is a possible D gene (5 bases). Germline values: CDR1 SGHKS, CDR2 YYEKEE (reference sequence). The CDR3 has 13 amino acids. The V gene lost 5 bases and the J gene lost 4 bases, with 12 bases spanning the gap. CDR3 DNA sequence: TGTGCCAGCAGGATACAGGAGCCCTATGGCTACACCTTC. It specifies CASRIQEPYGYTF.

This chain links TRBV15 with TRBJ1-2; TRBD1 agrees at 8 bases. The germline CDR1 and CDR2 sequences are LNHNV and YYDKDF (reference sequence). V lost 5 bases, J lost 8 bases, and 13 bases stayed unmatched. The CDR3 consists of 15 residues. The CDR3: CATSPHDRGLWGYTF. Here the CDR3 DNA reads TGTGCCACCAGCCCACACGACAGGGGCCTATGGGGCTACACCTTC.

The chain joins TRBV27 to TRBJ2-7; the D gene is possibly TRBD1 (6 bases). The germline V gene encodes CDR1 MNHEY and CDR2 SMNVEV (reference sequence). V lost 6 bases and J 4 bases, leaving 19 bases between the germline ends. CDR3 length: 15 residues. CDR3: CASRGWGRGIYEQYF. The CDR3 DNA sequence: TGTGCCAGCAGGGGATGGGGCAGGGGCATTTACGAGCAGTACTTC.

The J gene is TRBJ2-7, the V gene TRBV28; D unclear. Germline CDR1 reads MDHEN; CDR2 reads SYDVKM. The CDR3 is made up of 11 amino acids. V lost 3 bases and J lost 6, with 6 bases in between. CDR3: CASSFSLEQYF. In DNA form, the CDR3 reads TGTGCCAGCAGTTTCTCTCTCGAGCAGTACTTC. Together with reference TRBV28 and TRBJ2-7, the CDR3 gives the full variable domain: DVKVTQSSRYLVKRTGEKVFLECVQDMDHENMFWYRQDPGLGLRLIYFSYDVKMKEKGDIPEGYSVSREKKERFSLILESASTNQTSMYLCASSFSLEQYFGPGTRLTVT.

The chain has TRBV2 and TRBJ1-5; 11 bases are shared with TRBD1. Germline-derived CDR1 and CDR2 are SNHLY and FYNNEI. V lost 4 bases, J lost 4 bases, and 3 bases stayed unmatched. The CDR3 contains 15 residues. CDR3 sequence (DNA): TGTGCCAGCAGTGGGGACAGGGGGACAAATCAGCCCCAGCATTTT. It specifies CASSGDRGTNQPQHF.

This chain links TRBV6-5 with TRBJ1-1; 7 bases line up with TRBD1. In germline, CDR1 is MNHEY, CDR2 SVGAGI. J lost 0 bases, V lost 7 bases, and 8 bases had no gene match. This CDR3 has 15 residues. The CDR3 sequence: CASTRGQDMNTEAFF. For the CDR3, the DNA is TGTGCCAGCACTAGAGGACAGGATATGAACACTGAAGCTTTCTTT.

This clone showed up just once. J is TRBJ1-2 and V is TRBV2, with D maybe TRBD1 (5 bases). Germline CDR1 reads SNHLY; CDR2 reads FYNNEI. With 5 bases removed from V and 4 bases from J, the gap between germline ends came to 11 bases. This CDR3 is 13 amino acids long. CDR3 sequence: CASSNLGGYGYTF. The CDR3 DNA follows: TGTGCCAGCAGTAACCTGGGGGGCTATGGCTACACCTTC.

The gene calls are TRBV4-2 and TRBJ1-4; D gene uncertain. This CDR3 is built from 15 residues. Germline CDR1 reads LGHNA; CDR2 reads YNFKEQ. The V gene lost 0 bases and the J gene lost 4 bases, with 9 bases spanning the gap. The chain's CDR3 is CASSQDPAGNEKLFF. CDR3 sequence (DNA): TGTGCCAGCAGCCAAGATCCGGCAGGTAATGAAAAACTGTTTTTT.

The rearrangement links TRBV11-2 to TRBJ2-7, with 9 bases lining up with TRBD1. Trimming cost V 2 bases and J 7 bases; bases outside gene matches: 15. The CDR3 has 17 residues. CDR1 is SGHAT and CDR2 is FQNNGV in the germline V gene. The CDR3 DNA reads TGTGCCAGCAGCTTACGGGGGATGGGACAGGGTAACTGGGAGCAGTACTTC. This encodes CASSLRGMGQGNWEQYF.

This chain connects TRBV12-3 or TRBV12-4 to TRBJ1-3; D gene uncertain. This CDR3 spans 9 amino acids. V lost 8 bases and J lost 7, with 3 bases in between. CDR3 DNA: TGTGCCAGCCCGAACACCATATATTTT. Amino acids: CASPNTIYF.

This rearrangement joins TRBV12-3 or TRBV12-4 to TRBJ1-4; perhaps TRBD1 as D (5 bases). With 6 bases removed from V and 7 bases from J, the gap between germline ends came to 12 bases. The CDR3 is 13 residues long. The CDR3: CASSNFGGEKLFF. Written as DNA, the CDR3 is TGTGCCAGCAGCAACTTCGGGGGTGAAAAACTGTTTTTT.

The V gene is TRBV13, the J gene TRBJ2-1; the match to TRBD1 covers 9 bases. Per the germline V gene, CDR1 is PRHDT and CDR2 is FYEKMQ (reference sequence). V lost 5 bases to trimming and J lost 3 bases; unmatched junction nucleotides: 5. This CDR3 contains 15 residues. The CDR3 sequence is CASSLDRGDYNEQFF. The CDR3 region has the DNA TGTGCCAGCAGCCTCGACAGGGGGGACTACAATGAGCAGTTCTTC.

The V and J genes are TRBV5-1 and TRBJ2-1; 10 nucleotides align to TRBD2. CDR1 and CDR2 (germline): SGHRS, YFSETQ. CDR3 size: 15 residues. V shed 3 bases, J shed 9 bases, and the junction held 9 bases outside the gene matches. This CDR3 is CASSSPRLAGGEQFF. DNA for the CDR3: TGCGCCAGCAGCTCACCAAGACTAGCGGGCGGTGAGCAGTTCTTC.

The CDR3 sequence: CASSLTSSTDTQYF. The CDR3 DNA is TGTGCCAGCAGCTTAACTAGTAGCACAGATACGCAGTATTTT. The chain is built from TRBV7-3 and TRBJ2-3; no clear D. V shed 0 bases and J shed 0 bases, with 4 bases lying between them. The CDR3 loop spans 14 amino acids. Germline V gene lookup returns CDR1 SGHTA and CDR2 FQGTGA.

This clone was detected once. The J gene is TRBJ1-6, the V gene TRBV7-8, with 7 positions matching TRBD1. The CDR3 has 15 residues. Trimming cost V 5 bases and J 8 bases; bases outside gene matches: 9. Germline loops: CDR1 SGHVS, CDR2 FQNEAQ. For the CDR3, the DNA is TGTGCCAGCAGCGTCCACAGGGGTTTCGATTCACCCCTCCACTTT. The encoded protein is CASSVHRGFDSPLHF.

In its sample, this clone was seen once. The genes are TRBV5-1 and TRBJ2-3, with TRBD2 matching over 8 bases. The CDR3 length is 15 residues. V was clipped by 3 bases and J by 5 bases; unmatched bases: 8. Germline values: CDR1 SGHRS, CDR2 YFSETQ. The CDR3 nucleotides read TGCGCCAGCAGCTGGGAGGCGGGAGGTGAAGATACGCAGTATTTT. Translated: CASSWEAGGEDTQYF.

The rearrangement uses TRBV2 and TRBJ1-5, with D hard to call. V gave up 3 bases and J gave up 2 bases, with 11 bases separating them. Germline V gene data show CDR1 as SNHLY and CDR2 as FYNNEI. There are 15 residues in the CDR3. CDR3: CASSDGLQGNQPQHF. In nucleotides, the CDR3 is TGTGCCAGCAGTGATGGCCTCCAGGGCAATCAGCCCCAGCATTTT.

This chain links TRBV7-2 with TRBJ2-1; TRBD1 is a possible D gene (6 bases). The CDR3 has 14 amino acids. Trimming took off 5 bases at V and 1 base at J, with 9 bases between the two ends. Germline V gene sequence: CDR1 SGHTA, CDR2 FQGNSA. CDR3 in amino acids: CASSSRGSYNEQFF. As DNA, the CDR3 is TGTGCCAGCAGCAGCAGGGGATCCTACAATGAGCAGTTCTTC. Variable domain in full (rest from reference TRBV7-2 and TRBJ2-1): GAGVSQSPSNKVTEKGKDVELRCDPISGHTALYWYRQSLGQGLEFLIYFQGNSAPDKSGLPSDRFSAERTGGSVSTLTIQRTQQEDSAVYLCASSSRGSYNEQFFGPGTRLTVL.

The chain employs TRBV10-3 and TRBJ2-5, with TRBD1 matching over 9 bases. Germline CDR1 ENHRY, CDR2 SYGVKD. V shed 2 bases, J shed 7 bases, and the junction held 11 bases outside the gene matches. The length of the CDR3 is 16 residues. CDR3: CAISEPDRGFIGTQYF. The CDR3 DNA sequence: TGTGCCATCAGTGAGCCGGACAGGGGCTTTATAGGGACCCAGTACTTC.

This clone showed up many times. The CDR3 DNA is TGTGCCCCACGGTGGAATCAGCCCCAGCATTTT. The encoded protein is CAPRWNQPQHF. This chain uses TRBV2 with TRBJ1-5; D ambiguous. CDR1 and CDR2 from the germline V gene are SNHLY and FYNNEI. With 11 bases removed from V and 4 bases from J, the gap between germline ends came to 9 bases. The CDR3 consists of 11 residues.

The rearrangement uses TRBV7-8 and TRBJ2-1; 12 nucleotides line up with TRBD2. The CDR3 is made up of 15 amino acids. V gave up 5 bases and J gave up 8 bases; unmatched junction bases: 7. CDR1 SGHVS and CDR2 FQNEAQ come from the germline V gene. This CDR3 reads CASSETSGRIDEQFF. The CDR3 region has the DNA TGTGCCAGCAGCGAAACTAGCGGGAGGATCGATGAGCAGTTCTTC. Full variable domain (rest looked up from reference TRBV7-8 and TRBJ2-1): GAGVSQSPRYKVAKRGQDVALRCDPISGHVSLFWYQQALGQGPEFLTYFQNEAQLDKSGLPSDRFFAERPEGSVSTLKIQRTQQEDSAVYLCASSETSGRIDEQFFGPGTRLTVL.

On this clone: The same CDR3 is also encoded by other DNA sequences in this sample. The rearrangement uses TRBV18 and TRBJ2-2; 7 bases match TRBD1. The ends lost 1 base at V and 1 base at J; junction bases unmatched: 0. The germline V gene has CDR1 KGHSH and CDR2 LQKENI. CDR3 length: 15 residues. As DNA, the CDR3 is TGTGCCAGCTCACCACGACAGGGGAACACCGGGGAGCTGTTTTTT. This gives the protein CASSPRQGNTGELFF.